The text below deals with one T cell receptor (beta chain). Its matching antigen is unknown. These data originate in a study of cytomegalovirus exposure and HLA in healthy donors. Germline trimming cut 8 bases from V and 9 bases from J; bases unmatched to any gene: 6. Germline V gene data show CDR1 as MNHNY and CDR2 as SVGAGI (reference sequence). CDR3 length equals 12 residues. PCR employed 60 Vbeta and 13 Jbeta primers. Assay: immunoSEQ multiplex PCR; the TCRdb copy retains only in-frame clones and omits some. The table records 150,000 to 200,000 clones, 81% of them present only once. Study outcomes and limitations: Cytomegalovirus-associated status was assigned to 150 or so TCR beta chains.

The chain combines TRBV6-6 with TRBJ1-5; the match to TRBD1 covers 8 bases. Input material: PBMCs. This clonotype originated in a young man in good health and CMV-seronegative. The CDR3 nucleotides are TGTGCCAGCGACAGGGGACCGAGGCCCCAGCATTTT. Translated: CASDRGPRPQHF.